One sample yielded the 5 T cell receptor beta chains listed below, sequenced in a study of cytomegalovirus exposure and HLA in healthy donors. A multiplex PCR was run with 60 Vbeta primers and 13 Jbeta primers. Sequencing was performed with immunoSEQ multiplex PCR; in TCRdb, only in-frame clones are kept and a portion is missing. The table has 270,000 or so clones, approximately 90% seen once. Sequences were obtained from PBMCs. Receptor source: a man aged 35 to 55 in good health and CMV-seropositive.

V usage is TRBV29-1 and J usage is TRBJ2-5; possible D gene TRBD2, 5 bases. V lost 3 bases to trimming and J lost 5 bases, with 16 bases between them. CDR1 SQVTM and CDR2 ANQGSEA come from the germline V gene. The CDR3 contains 14 residues. CDR3 region: CSVDPAEAGETQYF. The CDR3 DNA is TGCAGCGTTGACCCGGCGGAGGCTGGGGAGACCCAGTACTTC.

Comments on this clone: The same CDR3 arises from other DNA sequences in this sample as well. This chain joins TRBV4-1 and TRBJ1-6, with D maybe TRBD1 (5 bases). The V end was cut by 4 bases, the J end by 10 bases, with 8 bases between. The germline CDR1 and CDR2 sequences are MGHRA and YSYEKL. This CDR3 region has 12 residues. CDR3 nucleotides: TGCGCCAGCAGCCCCCCAGGGTCACCCCTCCACTTT. It specifies CASSPPGSPLHF.

This rearrangement joins TRBV7-9 to TRBJ2-7; 14 bases are shared with TRBD2. Unmatched junction bases numbered 2, after V lost 5 bases and J lost 2 bases. Germline loops: CDR1 SEHNR, CDR2 FQNEAQ (reference sequence). The CDR3 extends over 15 amino acids. CDR3 sequence reads: CASSEGLAGAYEQYF. Here the CDR3 DNA reads TGTGCCAGCAGCGAGGGACTAGCGGGAGCCTACGAGCAGTACTTC.

This clone was counted once. The V and J genes are TRBV10-1 and TRBJ2-2, with TRBD1 as a possible D gene (6 bases). Per the germline V gene, CDR1 is WNHNN and CDR2 is SYGVQD (reference sequence). The CDR3 has 14 amino acids. V was cut by 6 bases and J by 4 bases, with 12 bases left in between. The CDR3 spells CASRGQLLTGELFF. The CDR3 DNA reads TGCGCCAGCAGAGGACAGCTGCTCACCGGGGAGCTGTTTTTT.

This chain connects TRBV28 to TRBJ1-1; 9 nucleotides align to TRBD1. The CDR3 length is 15 residues. Germline trimming cut 6 bases from V and 10 bases from J; bases unmatched to any gene: 15. Per the germline V gene, CDR1 is MDHEN and CDR2 is SYDVKM. The CDR3 loop is CASRTRGTGTSPAFF. CDR3 nucleotide sequence: TGTGCCAGCAGAACCAGGGGGACAGGGACCTCGCCAGCTTTCTTT.